These 21 T cell receptor beta chains share one sample of origin, sequenced in a study of blood T cell repertoires in COVID-19. Measured with immunoSEQ multiplex PCR; TCRdb has only the in-frame clones, and not every one. The repertoire holds 150,000 to 200,000 clones, with roughly 87% as singletons. The sample taken for sequencing was peripheral blood. These receptor sequences come from a man in his fifties or sixties with active or convalescent COVID-19.

V is TRBV7-9 and J is TRBJ2-1; the match to TRBD2 covers 8 bases. CDR1 and CDR2 from the germline V gene are SEHNR and FQNEAQ (reference sequence). CDR3 length equals 15 residues. Trimming at V came to 6 bases and at J to 8 bases, leaving 12 bases not matched to a gene. CDR3 DNA: TGTGCCAGCAGGTTGATGCGGGGGGTGACGGATGAGCAGTTCTTC. The encoded protein is CASRLMRGVTDEQFF.

The chain joins TRBV15 to TRBJ2-2; no clear D gene. This CDR3 is 14 amino acids long. Per the germline V gene, CDR1 is LNHNV and CDR2 is YYDKDF (reference sequence). V lost 8 bases and J 6 bases, leaving 16 bases between the germline ends. This chain's CDR3 is CATSRRLDPGELFF. The CDR3 DNA reads as TGTGCCACCTCCCGCCGGCTAGACCCCGGGGAGCTGTTTTTT.

V and J are TRBV7-9 and TRBJ1-2; the match to TRBD1 covers 8 bases. V lost 2 bases, J lost 7 bases, and 6 bases stayed unmatched. Germline V lookup: CDR1 SEHNR, CDR2 FQNEAQ (reference sequence). This CDR3 contains 14 residues. The DNA for the CDR3 is TGTGCCAGCAGCTTATTGGGACAGGAGGGTGGCTACACCTTC. Protein sequence: CASSLLGQEGGYTF.

The V gene is TRBV7-3, the J gene TRBJ1-5, with 8 bases fitting TRBD1. The V and J ends lost 2 bases and 5 bases, in that order; junction bases with no gene match: 5. Looked up from germline, CDR1 is SGHTA and CDR2 is FQGTGA. This CDR3 region has 15 residues. DNA of the CDR3: TGTGCCAGCAGCTTACGGGACAGGTCATATCAGCCCCAGCATTTT. Translating it yields CASSLRDRSYQPQHF.

The rearrangement joins TRBV3-1 (or the pseudogene TRBV3-2) to TRBJ2-5, with TRBD2 as a possible D gene (6 bases). Germline CDR1 LGHDT, CDR2 YNNKEL (reference sequence). The CDR3 has 17 amino acids. Trimming removed 3 bases at V and 9 bases at J, with 26 bases between. The CDR3 is CASSQGRNGPREVAQYF. DNA of the CDR3: TGTGCCAGCAGCCAGGGGAGGAACGGTCCAAGAGAAGTGGCCCAGTACTTC.

The CDR3: CASSFSGTAGNTIYF. The CDR3 DNA follows: TGTGCCAGCAGCTTTTCGGGAACTGCTGGAAACACCATATATTTT. The genes are TRBV7-9 and TRBJ1-3; unclear D gene. The V end lost 3 bases, the J end lost 2 bases, and 11 bases lay between the germline ends. The CDR3 sequence is 15 residues long. The germline gives CDR1 SEHNR, CDR2 FQNEAQ (reference sequence).

The DNA of the CDR3 is TGTGCCAGCAGTCAGACAGGGGCTGGCTATGGCTACACCTTC. As protein: CASSQTGAGYGYTF. V gene TRBV4-2 combines with J gene TRBJ1-2; 8 bases agree with TRBD1. V trimming: 6 bases; J trimming: 4 bases; junction bases outside the gene matches: 7. The CDR3 has 14 residues. Germline V gene sequence: CDR1 LGHNA, CDR2 YNFKEQ.

This clone has just a few counts. Here the CDR3 reads CASSQAPGADNSPLHF. CDR3 DNA sequence: TGTGCCAGCAGCCAAGCCCCGGGTGCTGATAATTCACCCCTCCACTTT. The chain joins TRBV4-2 to TRBJ1-6, with D uncertain. Trimming took off 1 base at V and 5 bases at J, with 12 bases between the two ends. The CDR3 is 16 residues long. CDR1 is LGHNA, CDR2 YNFKEQ, per germline.

The CDR3 loop is CASSSEGALNEKLFF. CDR3 bases: TGCGCCAGCAGTTCCGAAGGGGCTCTTAATGAAAAACTGTTTTTT. The rearrangement joins TRBV5-1 to TRBJ1-4; possible D gene TRBD1, 5 bases. The CDR3 covers 15 residues. V shed 5 bases and J shed 4 bases, with 15 bases lying between them. Germline V lookup: CDR1 SGHRS, CDR2 YFSETQ.

The chain's CDR3 is CASSDRGGYSNQPQHF. CDR3 nucleotide sequence: TGTGCCAGTAGTGACAGGGGGGGGTATAGCAATCAGCCCCAGCATTTT. The chain joins TRBV19 to TRBJ1-5; TRBD1 matches at 9 bases. The junction had 5 bases not matched to a gene; V was cut back by 5 bases and J by 0 bases. CDR1 is LNHDA and CDR2 is SQIVND in the germline V gene (reference sequence). The CDR3 is 16 residues long. The full variable domain, in which reference TRBV19 and TRBJ1-5 provide the parts outside the CDR3, is DGGITQSPKYLFRKEGQNVTLSCEQNLNHDAMYWYRQDPGQGLRLIYYSQIVNDFQKGDIAEGYSVSREKKESFPLTVTSAQKNPTAFYLCASSDRGGYSNQPQHFGDGTRLSIL.

J is TRBJ2-3 and V is TRBV5-1, with D perhaps TRBD1 (6 bases). V was cut by 3 bases and J by 2 bases, with 10 bases left in between. Germline V CDR1 and CDR2: SGHRS, YFSETQ. The CDR3 has 14 amino acids. CDR3 sequence: CASSSQGATDTQYF. The DNA for the CDR3 is TGCGCCAGCAGCTCACAGGGTGCCACAGATACGCAGTATTTT.

The rearrangement links TRBV7-2 to TRBJ2-7; D might be TRBD1 (5 bases). The length of the CDR3 is 15 residues. Germline V lookup: CDR1 SGHTA, CDR2 FQGNSA. V was shortened by 0 bases and J by 5 bases, with 14 bases between the two germline ends. CDR3 protein: CASSLAYFSGNEQYF. CDR3 DNA: TGTGCCAGCAGCTTAGCGTATTTTTCAGGGAACGAGCAGTACTTC.

The chain recombines TRBV27 with TRBJ1-1, with a tentative D call TRBD1 (6 bases). CDR1 and CDR2 (germline): MNHEY, SMNVEV (reference sequence). Trimming removed 2 bases at V and 8 bases at J, with 27 bases between. CDR3 size: 18 residues. The CDR3 DNA follows: TGTGCCAGCAGTTTAGTAGGACAGTGGGGAGAGGGCGTATGGGAAGCTTTCTTT. Translation: CASSLVGQWGEGVWEAFF.

Note on this clone: The junction differs from germline at one of its ends, possibly a read error. The V gene is TRBV5-6, the J gene TRBJ1-3; D may be TRBD1 (6 bases). Germline values: CDR1 SGHDT, CDR2 YYEEEE. The CDR3 consists of 16 residues. CDR3 DNA: TGTGCCAGCAGCTGGACAGTTTCAAGCTCTGAAAACACCATATATTTT. It is translated as CASSWTVSSSENTIYF.

This clone was picked up one time. The J gene is TRBJ2-3, the V gene TRBV7-6; 9 nucleotides match TRBD2. Germline CDR1 and CDR2: SGHVS and FNYEAQ. The V segment lost 1 base and the J segment 6 bases; nucleotides outside the gene matches: 17. The CDR3 loop spans 19 amino acids. The CDR3 region is CASSLGLAGSRGGFDTQYF. CDR3 bases: TGTGCCAGCAGCTTAGGCCTAGCGGGAAGTCGAGGAGGTTTTGATACGCAGTATTTT.

The chain combines TRBV2 with TRBJ1-2; 9 bases are a match to TRBD1. The V gene end was trimmed by 1 base and the J gene end by 2 bases; junction bases not matched to a gene: 5. The CDR3 runs 16 residues. Germline CDR1 SNHLY, CDR2 FYNNEI. The CDR3, as DNA: TGTGCCAGCAGTGAAGAAGGCGACAGGGGGAACTATGGCTACACCTTC. It is translated as CASSEEGDRGNYGYTF.

The chain joins TRBV5-4 to TRBJ2-1; 8 positions agree with TRBD2. Germline lookup yields CDR1 SGHNT and CDR2 YYREEE (reference sequence). This CDR3 contains 18 residues. Unmatched junction bases numbered 8, after V lost 0 bases and J lost 0 bases. CDR3 sequence: CASSLAGRGANSYNEQFF. CDR3 in DNA: TGTGCCAGCAGCTTGGCCGGGAGGGGGGCCAACTCCTACAATGAGCAGTTCTTC. Full variable domain (rest looked up from reference TRBV5-4 and TRBJ2-1): ETGVTQSPTHLIKTRGQQVTLRCSSQSGHNTVSWYQQALGQGPQFIFQYYREEENGRGNFPPRFSGLQFPNYSSELNVNALELDDSALYLCASSLAGRGANSYNEQFFGPGTRLTVL.

V usage is TRBV10-1 and J usage is TRBJ2-1; 9 bases agree with TRBD2. Losses at the gene ends were 5 bases for V and 0 bases for J; bases not matched to a gene: 5. The CDR3 is made up of 16 amino acids. Germline V gene data show CDR1 as WNHNN and CDR2 as SYGVQD (reference sequence). The CDR3 here is CASSNSGGGSYNEQFF. The CDR3 bases are TGCGCCAGCAGTAATAGCGGGGGAGGCTCCTACAATGAGCAGTTCTTC.

The chain is built from TRBV7-9 and TRBJ2-7; 9 bases align to TRBD1. Per the germline V gene, CDR1 is SEHNR and CDR2 is FQNEAQ (reference sequence). J was trimmed by 5 bases and V by 5 bases; bases with no gene match: 7. There are 14 residues in the CDR3. CDR3 residues: CASSPGTGSNEQYF. CDR3 DNA sequence: TGTGCCAGCAGCCCCGGGACAGGGAGCAACGAGCAGTACTTC.

The rearrangement links TRBV5-6 to TRBJ2-7; 7 bases are shared with TRBD1. CDR1 is SGHDT, CDR2 YYEEEE, per germline. This CDR3 has 14 residues. The J segment lost 3 bases and the V segment lost 3 bases, leaving 6 bases of the junction unmatched. The CDR3: CASSSRTGGYEQYF. In DNA, the CDR3 is TGTGCCAGCAGCTCCAGGACAGGCGGCTACGAGCAGTACTTC.

The rearrangement links TRBV7-2 to TRBJ2-5; 7 nucleotides align to TRBD1. CDR1 is SGHTA and CDR2 is FQGNSA in the germline V gene. Trimming at V came to 2 bases and at J to 7 bases, leaving 22 bases not matched to a gene. The CDR3 extends over 19 amino acids. DNA for the CDR3: TGTGCCAGCAGCTTACGGCTTAGGTTGACAGGGCCCGAGAGGGTGACCCAGTACTTC. Translation: CASSLRLRLTGPERVTQYF. The variable domain in full, completed from reference TRBV7-2 and TRBJ2-5, reads GAGVSQSPSNKVTEKGKDVELRCDPISGHTALYWYRQSLGQGLEFLIYFQGNSAPDKSGLPSDRFSAERTGGSVSTLTIQRTQQEDSAVYLCASSLRLRLTGPERVTQYFGPGTRLLVL.